Shown below are 25 T cell receptor beta chains from a single sample sequenced in a study of early stage breast cancer tumors. Assay used: immunoSEQ multiplex PCR; TCRdb lists only in-frame clones, some missing. The data show fewer than 50,000 clones, with around 69% seen just once and approximately 7.1% held by the top ten. The material sequenced was blood. The receptors were sampled from a person aged 45 to 60 with breast cancer.

The rearrangement uses TRBV4-3 and TRBJ1-1; the D is unclear. Germline-derived CDR1 and CDR2 are LGHNA and YSLEER. This CDR3 has 13 amino acids. V was cut by 0 bases and J by 5 bases, with 7 bases left in between. The CDR3 loop reads CASSQEAVTEAFF. Written as DNA, the CDR3 is TGCGCCAGCAGCCAAGAGGCAGTGACTGAAGCTTTCTTT.

The J gene is TRBJ2-3, the V gene TRBV21-1; the D call of TRBD2 is as the table states it, not checked on the DNA. TRBV21-1 is reported as a pseudogene. The CDR3 has 13 amino acids. CDR3 in DNA: TGTGCCAGCAGCAAAGAAGGGAGTGATACGCAGTATTTT. It codes for CASSKEGSDTQYF.

The chain carries TRBV7-6 and TRBJ2-1; the match to TRBD2 covers 7 bases. Per germline, CDR1 SGHVS and CDR2 FNYEAQ. The ends lost 5 bases at V and 6 bases at J; junction bases unmatched: 10. The CDR3 runs 15 residues. The CDR3 DNA sequence: TGTGCCAGCAGCCTAAGCGGGACCCCCCGCAATGAGCAGTTCTTC. Amino acid sequence: CASSLSGTPRNEQFF. The full variable domain, completed using reference TRBV7-6 and TRBJ2-1, is GAGVSQSPRYKVTKRGQDVALRCDPISGHVSLYWYRQALGQGPEFLTYFNYEAQQDKSGLPNDRFSAERPEGSISTLTIQRTEQRDSAMYRCASSLSGTPRNEQFFGPGTRLTVL.

This clone ranks as medium-sized (0.01 to 0.1%). CDR3 nucleotide sequence: TGTGCCTCCGTGGCCAGGGAAAACACTGAAGCTTTCTTT. Translating gives CASVARENTEAFF. The chain carries TRBV30 and TRBJ1-1, with a possible D match to TRBD1 (5 bases). The CDR3 runs 13 residues. The V gene's germline CDR1 is GTSNPN and CDR2 SVGIG (reference sequence). Trimming removed 7 bases at V and 2 bases at J, with 14 bases between.

The chain joins TRBV7-3 to TRBJ2-1; D might be TRBD2 (6 bases). This CDR3 spans 15 amino acids. Trimming left V 2 bases short and J 8 bases short, with 16 bases between. The germline V gene has CDR1 SGHTA and CDR2 FQGTGA. The CDR3 DNA reads TGTGCCAGCAGCTTAGGGCCGGGATGGGGGGATGAGCAGTTCTTC. Translation: CASSLGPGWGDEQFF.

The chain uses TRBV5-1 and TRBJ2-1, with 7 bases aligning to TRBD2. From germline, CDR1 is SGHRS and CDR2 YFSETQ. The CDR3 is 15 amino acids. V lost 0 bases to trimming and J lost 4 bases; unmatched junction nucleotides: 4. This CDR3 reads CASSLVAGPYNEQFF. The CDR3 DNA is TGCGCCAGCAGCTTGGTAGCGGGTCCTTACAATGAGCAGTTCTTC.

The CDR3 nucleotides read TGTGCCAGCAGCCCAACAGGGGGCTATGGCTACACCTTC. Amino acid sequence: CASSPTGGYGYTF. J is TRBJ1-2 and V is TRBV14, with 8 positions matching TRBD1. This CDR3 has 13 amino acids. V lost 4 bases, J lost 4 bases, and 2 bases stayed unmatched. Germline V gene data show CDR1 as SGHDN and CDR2 as FVKESK.

The chain is built from TRBV4-3 and TRBJ1-6; D is perhaps TRBD1 (6 bases). CDR1 and CDR2 from the germline V gene are LGHNA and YSLEER. The CDR3 sequence is 17 residues long. The V and J ends lost 4 bases and 0 bases respectively, with 13 bases between them. The CDR3 nucleotides are TGCGCCAGCAGCCCACATGGGGGCAGCTCCTATAATTCACCCCTCCACTTT. This encodes CASSPHGGSSYNSPLHF.

Only a few counts were recorded for this clone. V is TRBV2 and J is TRBJ1-5; D uncertain. V shed 8 bases and J shed 2 bases, with 13 bases lying between them. The germline V gene has CDR1 SNHLY and CDR2 FYNNEI. The CDR3 contains 14 residues. DNA of the CDR3: TGTGCCAGCCACGGGAATTTAGGCAATCAGCCCCAGCATTTT. Protein product: CASHGNLGNQPQHF. The full variable domain, its missing parts supplied by reference TRBV2 and TRBJ1-5, is EPEVTQTPSHQVTQMGQEVILRCVPISNHLYFYWYRQILGQKVEFLVSFYNNEISEKSEIFDDQFSVERPDGSNFTLKIRSTKLEDSAMYFCASHGNLGNQPQHFGDGTRLSIL.

This clone has a single count. The V gene is TRBV11-3, the J gene TRBJ2-3, with no clear D. The germline V gene has CDR1 SGHNT and CDR2 YENEEA. V dropped 3 bases and J dropped 4 bases, with 14 bases sitting between them. This CDR3 has 15 amino acids. The CDR3 loop reads CASSFSSTTADTQYF. As DNA, the CDR3 is TGTGCCAGCAGCTTTTCTAGTACGACGGCAGATACGCAGTATTTT. The full variable domain, its missing parts supplied by reference TRBV11-3 and TRBJ2-3, is EAGVVQSPRYKIIEKKQPVAFWCNPISGHNTLYWYLQNLGQGPELLIRYENEEAVDDSQLPKDRFSAERLKGVDSTLKIQPAELGDSAVYLCASSFSSTTADTQYFGPGTRLTVL.

This clone was detected only a few times. The chain's CDR3 is CASSPAHSGNTEAFF. In DNA form, the CDR3 reads TGTGCCAGCAGCCCAGCCCACAGTGGGAACACTGAAGCTTTCTTT. The gene calls are TRBV9 and TRBJ1-1; D not resolved. Germline V gene data show CDR1 as SGDLS and CDR2 as YYNGEE. Trimming left V 4 bases short and J 1 base short, with 14 bases between. The CDR3 totals 15 residues.

The V call is TRBV15, the J call TRBJ2-7; D remains unclear. The CDR3 extends over 15 amino acids. V dropped 0 bases and J dropped 2 bases, with 11 bases sitting between them. Germline V gene lookup returns CDR1 LNHNV and CDR2 YYDKDF (reference sequence). The chain's CDR3 is CATSRDPLATYEQYF. The DNA of the CDR3 is TGTGCCACCAGCAGAGACCCCCTGGCCACCTACGAGCAGTACTTC.

The rearrangement joins TRBV6-6 to TRBJ2-7, with D perhaps TRBD2 (5 bases). Germline assignment: CDR1 MNHNY and CDR2 SVGAGI (reference sequence). V dropped 5 bases and J dropped 4 bases, with 15 bases sitting between them. The CDR3 has 14 amino acids. The CDR3 DNA follows: TGTGCCAGCAGTCCCCGCGGAGGAGGTTACGAGCAGTACGTC. Its protein product is CASSPRGGGYEQYV.

This sequence joins TRBV7-9 and TRBJ1-4; 10 bases align to TRBD1. CDR3 length equals 15 residues. The germline gives CDR1 SEHNR, CDR2 FQNEAQ (reference sequence). The J segment lost 8 bases and the V segment lost 5 bases, leaving 8 bases of the junction unmatched. The CDR3 coding sequence is TGTGCCAGCAGCGTAGGGACAGGGGAAGGCGAAAAACTGTTTTTT. Amino acids: CASSVGTGEGEKLFF.

This rearrangement joins TRBV5-8 to TRBJ2-7, with D tentatively TRBD2 (5 bases). Germline CDR1 SGHTS, CDR2 YDEGEE. The CDR3 consists of 16 residues. V was pared by 4 bases and J by 5 bases, with 22 bases between. CDR3 in amino acids: CASSLIRTSGYDEQYF. The CDR3 nucleotides read TGTGCCAGCAGCCTTATCAGAACCTCGGGGTATGACGAGCAGTACTTC.

CDR3 sequence (DNA): TGTGCCAGCAGTGGAATGGGGCGCTCGTCCGGGGAGCTGTTTTTT. Protein product: CASSGMGRSSGELFF. This chain joins TRBV7-8 and TRBJ2-2; D is perhaps TRBD1 (5 bases). Germline CDR1 and CDR2: SGHVS and FQNEAQ. Trimming pared 6 bases from V and 6 bases from J, leaving 17 bases between. The CDR3 is 15 residues long.

This clone appeared a few times. The J gene is TRBJ2-2, the V gene TRBV7-8, with 10 bases aligning to TRBD2. Germline V CDR1 and CDR2: SGHVS, FQNEAQ. The V and J ends lost 5 bases and 4 bases, in that order; junction bases with no gene match: 7. This CDR3 spans 16 amino acids. In DNA form, the CDR3 reads TGTGCCAGCAGCATTCTAGCGGGGGCCCTCACCGGGGAGCTGTTTTTT. Translation: CASSILAGALTGELFF.

The V call is TRBV4-1, the J call TRBJ1-5; D call uncertain. The V gene's germline CDR1 is MGHRA and CDR2 YSYEKL. The V and J ends lost 7 bases and 0 bases respectively, with 10 bases between them. CDR3 size: 14 residues. The CDR3 reads CASTQEGSNQPQHF. The CDR3 DNA sequence: TGCGCCAGCACGCAGGAAGGTAGCAATCAGCCCCAGCATTTT.

V gene TRBV2 combines with J gene TRBJ2-2, with TRBD1 identical over 7 bases. With 5 bases clipped from V and 5 bases from J, the junction kept 5 bases outside the gene matches. The CDR3 extends over 14 amino acids. Germline lookup yields CDR1 SNHLY and CDR2 FYNNEI. The CDR3 nucleotides are TGTGCCAGCAGTCGGGACAGATGGACCGGGGAGCTGTTTTTT. This gives the protein CASSRDRWTGELFF.

The gene calls are TRBV7-6 and TRBJ2-1, with D maybe TRBD1 (6 bases). Germline values: CDR1 SGHVS, CDR2 FNYEAQ. V was cut by 1 base and J by 8 bases, with 15 bases left in between. The CDR3 contains 15 residues. The DNA for the CDR3 is TGTGCCAGCAGCTTAGTAGGGGGTCGGGGTGATGAGCAGTTCTTC. It yields the protein CASSLVGGRGDEQFF.

The gene calls are TRBV5-4 and TRBJ1-1, with D unclear. Germline assignment: CDR1 SGHNT and CDR2 YYREEE (reference sequence). V lost 3 bases and J lost 1, with 10 bases in between. The CDR3 runs 14 residues. The CDR3 spells CASSSHPRNTEAFF. The CDR3 region has the DNA TGTGCCAGCAGCTCCCACCCGAGGAACACTGAAGCTTTCTTT. Full variable domain (outside the CDR3, taken from reference TRBV5-4 and TRBJ1-1): ETGVTQSPTHLIKTRGQQVTLRCSSQSGHNTVSWYQQALGQGPQFIFQYYREEENGRGNFPPRFSGLQFPNYSSELNVNALELDDSALYLCASSSHPRNTEAFFGQGTRLTVV.

About this clone itself: The sample has other DNA sequences that encode this CDR3 too. The chain carries TRBV15 and TRBJ2-7; 10 bases match TRBD2. The length of the CDR3 is 16 residues. V gave up 0 bases and J gave up 2 bases; unmatched junction bases: 4. Germline assignment: CDR1 LNHNV and CDR2 YYDKDF (reference sequence). The CDR3 DNA is TGTGCCACCAGCAGAGACTTTAGCGGGAGGCCCTACGAGCAGTACTTC. It encodes CATSRDFSGRPYEQYF.

There are a few counts of this clone. The chain links TRBV7-2 to TRBJ1-6, with 8 bases lining up with TRBD1. The CDR3 totals 15 residues. Trimming removed 7 bases from V and 8 bases from J; junction bases left unmatched: 10. Germline V gene lookup returns CDR1 SGHTA and CDR2 FQGNSA. As DNA, the CDR3 is TGTGCCAGCACCGCGGGACAGGCTGGTTATTCACCCCTCCACTTT. This translates into CASTAGQAGYSPLHF.

The chain couples TRBV21-1 to TRBJ2-7; the table names TRBD1, a call not compared with the DNA. TRBV21-1 is a recognized pseudogene. The CDR3 covers 16 residues. The CDR3, as DNA: TGTGCCAGCAGCAAGGAACCAGACAAGTCAACCTACGAGCAGTACGTC. It specifies CASSKEPDKSTYEQYV.

This chain links TRBV7-3 with TRBJ2-1, with TRBD2 matching 10 bases. The CDR3 sequence is 18 residues long. The germline V gene has CDR1 SGHTA and CDR2 FQGTGA. The V and J ends lost 1 base and 4 bases, in that order; junction bases with no gene match: 10. This chain's CDR3 is CASSLSPSSGSWYNEQFF. The CDR3 DNA reads TGTGCCAGCAGCTTAAGCCCCTCTAGCGGGAGTTGGTACAATGAGCAGTTCTTC. The variable domain in full, with the rest retrieved from reference TRBV7-3 and TRBJ2-1, is GAGVSQTPSNKVTEKGKYVELRCDPISGHTALYWYRQSLGQGPEFLIYFQGTGAADDSGLPNDRFFAVRPEGSVSTLKIQRTERGDSAVYLCASSLSPSSGSWYNEQFFGPGTRLTVL.